This passage covers 21 T cell receptor beta chains from one sample sequenced in a study of blood T cell repertoires in COVID-19. Only in-frame clones appear in the TCRdb table, and some are missing; sequencing was by immunoSEQ multiplex PCR. This table has 100,000 to 150,000 clones, 85% to 90% appearing once. The material sequenced was peripheral blood. These receptors came from a man at least 80 years old with active or convalescent COVID-19.

The chain combines TRBV28 with TRBJ2-6; D possibly corresponds to TRBD1 (6 bases). CDR3 length equals 17 residues. Per the germline V gene, CDR1 is MDHEN and CDR2 is SYDVKM. Trimming removed 6 bases at V and 7 bases at J, with 22 bases between. The chain's CDR3 is CASSFVPLTRGANVLTF. Written as DNA, the CDR3 is TGTGCCAGCAGCTTTGTGCCCTTAACCAGGGGAGCCAACGTCCTGACTTTC.

V is TRBV7-9 and J is TRBJ1-6; D not resolved. Germline CDR1 and CDR2: SEHNR and FQNEAQ (reference sequence). V lost 5 bases to trimming and J lost 7 bases, with 12 bases between them. There are 14 residues in the CDR3. The CDR3 nucleotides read TGTGCCAGCAGCGGAGGGTTGTACAATTCACCCCTCCACTTT. Amino acids: CASSGGLYNSPLHF.

V and J are TRBV6-5 and TRBJ2-3; TRBD2 agrees at 11 bases. There are 15 residues in the CDR3. V gave up 6 bases and J gave up 4 bases; unmatched junction bases: 6. Germline-derived CDR1 and CDR2 are MNHEY and SVGAGI. DNA for the CDR3: TGTGCCAGCAGGGGACTAGCGGCCGGACCAGATACGCAGTATTTT. Translated, it gives CASRGLAAGPDTQYF.

This rearrangement joins TRBV30 to TRBJ2-7; D unclear. Germline loops: CDR1 GTSNPN, CDR2 SVGIG (reference sequence). V was pared by 4 bases and J by 0 bases, with 7 bases between. The CDR3 contains 12 residues. Here the CDR3 reads CAWTRSSYEQYF. As DNA, the CDR3 is TGTGCCTGGACCAGGTCCTCCTACGAGCAGTACTTC.

The rearrangement links TRBV28 to TRBJ1-3; tentatively, D is TRBD1 (6 bases). Germline CDR1 MDHEN, CDR2 SYDVKM. Trimming removed 2 bases from V and 3 bases from J, with 8 bases in between. The length of the CDR3 is 14 residues. CDR3 DNA: TGTGCCAGCAGTTTAGTCAGGGGTGGAAACACCATATATTTT. Translation gives CASSLVRGGNTIYF.

This clone was observed a single time. The J gene is TRBJ1-2, the V gene TRBV5-6; 8 bases map to TRBD1. J lost 1 base, V lost 5 bases, and 13 bases had no gene match. The CDR3 is 17 residues long. CDR1 is SGHDT, CDR2 YYEEEE, per germline. CDR3 in amino acids: CASRVQGAGPNNYGYTF. CDR3 nucleotides: TGTGCCAGCAGAGTCCAGGGGGCGGGGCCAAATAACTATGGCTACACCTTC.

This chain joins TRBV7-6 and TRBJ2-7; the match to TRBD1 covers 7 bases. This CDR3 is built from 14 residues. Germline V CDR1 and CDR2: SGHVS, FNYEAQ. The V gene end was trimmed by 4 bases and the J gene end by 4 bases; junction bases not matched to a gene: 7. CDR3 nucleotides: TGTGCCAGCAGCTCCGGGACAGCACTGTACGAGCAGTACTTC. Protein: CASSSGTALYEQYF.

A few counts support this clone. V usage is TRBV5-1 and J usage is TRBJ1-2, with a tentative D call TRBD1 (5 bases). The CDR3 extends over 13 amino acids. CDR1 SGHRS and CDR2 YFSETQ come from the germline V gene. V was cut by 4 bases and J by 8 bases, with 15 bases left in between. CDR3 DNA sequence: TGCGCCAGCAGCACCGGGTCCCAGGGAGGCTACACCTTC. It is translated as CASSTGSQGGYTF.

V gene TRBV7-2 combines with J gene TRBJ2-7; 11 bases map to TRBD2. Germline V CDR1 and CDR2: SGHTA, FQGNSA. The V gene end was trimmed by 2 bases and the J gene end by 4 bases; junction bases not matched to a gene: 4. This CDR3 has 15 amino acids. CDR3 loop: CASSLTSGRTYEQYF. CDR3 nucleotides: TGTGCCAGCAGCTTAACTAGCGGGAGAACATACGAGCAGTACTTC.

The chain couples TRBV2 to TRBJ2-6; D unresolved. CDR1 and CDR2 (germline): SNHLY, FYNNEI. Between the trimmed V and J ends, which lost 1 base and 0 bases, there was a span of 4 bases. This CDR3 has 15 amino acids. CDR3 sequence: CASSEVYSGANVLTF. The CDR3, as DNA: TGTGCCAGCAGTGAAGTATACTCTGGGGCCAACGTCCTGACTTTC. The variable domain in full, completed from reference TRBV2 and TRBJ2-6, reads EPEVTQTPSHQVTQMGQEVILRCVPISNHLYFYWYRQILGQKVEFLVSFYNNEISEKSEIFDDQFSVERPDGSNFTLKIRSTKLEDSAMYFCASSEVYSGANVLTFGAGSRLTVL.

This chain uses TRBV10-3 with TRBJ2-7; D is possibly TRBD1 (6 bases). Germline V gene sequence: CDR1 ENHRY, CDR2 SYGVKD. The CDR3 sequence is 15 residues long. The V end lost 3 bases, the J end lost 1 base, and 13 bases lay between the germline ends. The DNA of the CDR3 is TGTGCCATCAGTGACGATACAGGGCAGTCCTACGAGCAGTACTTC. It encodes CAISDDTGQSYEQYF.

The chain links TRBV11-2 to TRBJ2-3; D is unclear. In germline, CDR1 is SGHAT, CDR2 FQNNGV. The ends were cut back, 7 bases at V and 2 bases at J, with 13 bases in the middle. CDR3 size: 14 residues. CDR3 residues: CASTLTHFTDTQYF. The DNA of the CDR3 is TGTGCCAGCACCCTAACTCACTTCACAGATACGCAGTATTTT.

The V and J genes are TRBV6-5 and TRBJ2-7; TRBD2 agrees at 11 bases. Looked up from germline, CDR1 is MNHEY and CDR2 is SVGAGI. This CDR3 is built from 15 residues. The ends lost 6 bases at V and 2 bases at J; junction bases unmatched: 6. This chain's CDR3 is CASRPGTSGTYEQYF. The CDR3 nucleotides are TGTGCCAGCAGACCCGGGACTAGCGGAACCTACGAGCAGTACTTC.

This clone appeared once. This chain uses TRBV27 with TRBJ1-2; TRBD1 agrees at 7 bases. Germline V gene lookup returns CDR1 MNHEY and CDR2 SMNVEV (reference sequence). V lost 5 bases, J lost 0 bases, and 3 bases stayed unmatched. The CDR3 has 14 residues. The CDR3 here is CASSHRGANYGYTF. CDR3 nucleotide sequence: TGTGCCAGCAGTCACAGGGGAGCTAACTATGGCTACACCTTC.

This rearrangement joins TRBV6-5 to TRBJ2-3; TRBD2 matches 9 bases. V shed 7 bases, J shed 7 bases, and the junction held 9 bases outside the gene matches. CDR3 length equals 14 residues. Per the germline V gene, CDR1 is MNHEY and CDR2 is SVGAGI. CDR3 sequence: CASTTTSGSYTQYF. In DNA form, the CDR3 reads TGTGCCAGCACGACGACTAGCGGCTCATATACGCAGTATTTT.

The chain carries TRBV19 and TRBJ2-3, with 10 bases aligning to TRBD2. The germline V gene encodes CDR1 LNHDA and CDR2 SQIVND (reference sequence). With 3 bases clipped from V and 3 bases from J, the junction kept 6 bases outside the gene matches. The CDR3 sequence is 16 residues long. The CDR3 region has the DNA TGTGCCAGTAGTATCTCTAGCGGGAGTAATACAGATACGCAGTATTTT. Translated, it gives CASSISSGSNTDTQYF.

The rearrangement links TRBV10-1 to TRBJ2-7; maybe TRBD1 (6 bases). Looked up from germline, CDR1 is WNHNN and CDR2 is SYGVQD (reference sequence). This CDR3 is 11 amino acids long. The V end lost 6 bases, the J end lost 4 bases, and 7 bases lay between the germline ends. Here the CDR3 reads CASRGGYEQYF. In nucleotides, the CDR3 is TGCGCCAGCAGAGGGGGATACGAGCAGTACTTC.

There are a few counts of this clone. The chain combines TRBV29-1 with TRBJ1-1; tentative D call: TRBD1 (6 bases). The germline V and J ends were trimmed by 3 bases and 6 bases, with 11 bases remaining between them. This CDR3 comprises 12 residues. CDR1 and CDR2 from the germline V gene are SQVTM and ANQGSEA. CDR3 coding DNA: TGCAGCGTTGATAAGGGGGTCCCTGAAGCTTTCTTT. Its translation: CSVDKGVPEAFF.

The chain is built from TRBV11-2 and TRBJ2-3; weak D call: TRBD2 (6 bases). Germline-derived CDR1 and CDR2 are SGHAT and FQNNGV. The CDR3 spans 17 residues. The V end was cut by 1 base, the J end by 5 bases, with 19 bases between. Here the CDR3 reads CASSLAPLRREKDTQYF. The CDR3 DNA is TGTGCCAGCAGCTTAGCCCCTCTTCGGAGGGAAAAAGATACGCAGTATTTT.

The V gene is TRBV5-1, the J gene TRBJ2-6; D is unresolved. V lost 4 bases to trimming and J lost 1 base, with 6 bases between them. This CDR3 contains 14 residues. The germline V gene encodes CDR1 SGHRS and CDR2 YFSETQ. The CDR3 sequence is CASSDSSGANVLTF. The CDR3 DNA reads TGCGCCAGCAGCGACTCGTCTGGGGCCAACGTCCTGACTTTC.

The genes are TRBV6-5 and TRBJ1-3; 8 positions match TRBD1. In germline, CDR1 is MNHEY, CDR2 SVGAGI. V was pared by 6 bases and J by 1 base, with 5 bases of the junction left unmatched. This CDR3 comprises 15 residues. The chain's CDR3 is CASSPQGASGNTIYF. CDR3 nucleotides: TGTGCCAGCAGCCCCCAGGGGGCTTCTGGAAACACCATATATTTT.